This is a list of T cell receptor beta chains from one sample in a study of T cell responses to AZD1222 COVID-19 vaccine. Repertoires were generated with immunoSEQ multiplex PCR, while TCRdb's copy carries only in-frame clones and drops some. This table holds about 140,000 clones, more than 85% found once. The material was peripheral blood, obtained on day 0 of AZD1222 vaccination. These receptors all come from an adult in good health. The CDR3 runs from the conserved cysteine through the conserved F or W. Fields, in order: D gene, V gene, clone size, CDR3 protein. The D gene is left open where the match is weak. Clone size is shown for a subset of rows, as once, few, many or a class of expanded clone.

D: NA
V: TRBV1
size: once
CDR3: CTSSHQEPLPRTNTGELFF

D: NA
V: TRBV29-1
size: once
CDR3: CSVVPSGNTIYF

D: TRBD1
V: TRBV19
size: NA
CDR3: CASTQDRVIGTGELFF

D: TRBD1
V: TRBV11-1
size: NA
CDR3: CASSLRDRGYEQYF

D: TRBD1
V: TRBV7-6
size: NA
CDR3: CASSGDRGQGEPQHF

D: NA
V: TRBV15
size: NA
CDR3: CATSRGENTEAFF

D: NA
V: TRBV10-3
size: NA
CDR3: CAISDSYEQYF

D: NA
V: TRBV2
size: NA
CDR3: CASSAEGTDYGYTF

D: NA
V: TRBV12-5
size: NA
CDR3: CASGLGQTYGYTF

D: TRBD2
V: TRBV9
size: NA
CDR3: CASSARSSGSYGGEQYF

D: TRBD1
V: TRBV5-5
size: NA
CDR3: CASSPREGAGQPQHF

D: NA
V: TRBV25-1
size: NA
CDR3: CASSDPNQGPGNQPQHF

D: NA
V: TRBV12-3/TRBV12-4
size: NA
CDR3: CASQTTDTQYF

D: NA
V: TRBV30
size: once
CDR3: CAWSPTSNEKLFF

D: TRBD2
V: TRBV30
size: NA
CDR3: CAWSAGTSGTGELFF

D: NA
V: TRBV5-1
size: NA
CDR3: CASSGRTTDTQYF

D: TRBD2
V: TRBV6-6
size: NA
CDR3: CASSYSTSGSTDTQYF

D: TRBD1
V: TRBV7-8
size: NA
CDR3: CASSLAPGTVNTEAFF

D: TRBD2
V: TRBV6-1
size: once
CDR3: CASSERGLAGYNEQFF

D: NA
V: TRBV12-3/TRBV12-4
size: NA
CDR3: CASTTSFRSTQYF

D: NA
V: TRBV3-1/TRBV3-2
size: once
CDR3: CASSPGHLIATNEKLFF

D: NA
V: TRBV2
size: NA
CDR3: CATTRGTGELFF

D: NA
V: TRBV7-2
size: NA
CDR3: CASSLVRGYQETQYF

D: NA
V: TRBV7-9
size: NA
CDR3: CASSRGGGVSGNTIYF

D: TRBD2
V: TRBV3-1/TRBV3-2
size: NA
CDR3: CASSQGLAGDYEQYF

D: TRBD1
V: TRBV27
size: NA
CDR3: CASSPNRGQETQYF

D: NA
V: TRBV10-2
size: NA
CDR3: CASRGHRDTEAFF

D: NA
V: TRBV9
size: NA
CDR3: CASSPRSPSYEQYF

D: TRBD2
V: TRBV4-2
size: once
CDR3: CASSQDRGSGSQEFF

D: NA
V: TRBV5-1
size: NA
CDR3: CASSLRSGTSGGTEAFF

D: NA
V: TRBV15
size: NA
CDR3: CATSRAGSSYEQYF

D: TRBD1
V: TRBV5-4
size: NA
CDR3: CASSAPGQATYEQYF

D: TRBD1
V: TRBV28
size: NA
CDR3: CASSSGQGDTGELFF

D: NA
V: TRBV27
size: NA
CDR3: CASSPLGDGATNEKLFF

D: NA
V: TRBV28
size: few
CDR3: CASSLIAWGYTF

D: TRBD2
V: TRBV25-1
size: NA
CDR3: CASSEWGGSYNEQFF

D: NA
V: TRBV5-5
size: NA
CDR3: CASSAGLPYQPQHF

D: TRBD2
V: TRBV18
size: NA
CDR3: CASSPAGGPTGELFF

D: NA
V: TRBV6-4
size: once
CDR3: CASSDSTRRDLGYGYTF

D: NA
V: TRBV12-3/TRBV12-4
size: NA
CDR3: CASSLQDSQPQHF

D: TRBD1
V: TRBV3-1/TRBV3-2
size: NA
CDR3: CASSERPRTGEKLFF

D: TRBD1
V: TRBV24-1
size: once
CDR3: CATSDSTTGDYGYTF

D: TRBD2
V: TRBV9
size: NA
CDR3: CASSGLIAGGYNEQFF